Sequencing of this TCR beta chain was carried out in a study of T-cell memory formation after mild COVID-19. V was pared by 9 bases and J by 1 base, with 13 bases between. This CDR3 spans 14 amino acids. TCRdb re-called the 5' RACE reads through MiXCR, storing one row per CDR3 protein. The table includes roughly 120,000 distinct CDR3 sequences, approximately 16% detected once. Points on this clonotype: What it binds is unknown.

Findings of the study overall: Later expanders leaned CD4+, whereas clones that contracted between day 15 and 85 were balanced CD4/CD8. Shrinking CD4+ clones resided mostly in CM and EM, and CD8+ ones in EMRA.

The source material was PBMCs or a T cell subset sorted from them (not recorded which). The receptor was derived from an adult woman who had mild COVID-19 (a few samples of this study predate the infection). Cell type and time point are not known. The V gene is TRBV12-3 or TRBV12-4, the J gene TRBJ2-1, with a tentative D call TRBD1 (5 bases). CDR3 in DNA: TGTGCCAGTTCAGGGCTAGTATCCTACAATGAGCAGTTCTTC. The encoded protein is CASSGLVSYNEQFF.